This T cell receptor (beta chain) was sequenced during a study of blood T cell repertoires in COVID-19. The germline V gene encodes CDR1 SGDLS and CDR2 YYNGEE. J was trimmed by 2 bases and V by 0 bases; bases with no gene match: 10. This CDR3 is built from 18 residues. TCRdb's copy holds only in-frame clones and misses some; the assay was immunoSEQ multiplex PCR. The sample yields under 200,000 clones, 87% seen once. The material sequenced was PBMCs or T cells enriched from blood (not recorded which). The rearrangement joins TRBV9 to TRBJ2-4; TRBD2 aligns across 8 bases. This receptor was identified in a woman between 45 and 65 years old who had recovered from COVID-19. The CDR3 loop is CASSVGAGGDSTKNIQYF. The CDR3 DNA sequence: TGTGCCAGCAGCGTAGGCGCGGGGGGAGACAGTACCAAAAACATTCAGTACTTC.